This T cell receptor beta chain was sequenced in a study of shared clonotypes between healthy human individuals. Findings and limits, study-wide: A handful of donors shared around 5% of their naive CD4 clonotypes. Sampling was confined to blood; repertoires within tissues likely differ. Memory subsets had estimated richness that was generally smaller than that of naive subsets.

This clone came up once. Its antigen is still unknown. Trimming took 2 bases from V and 7 from J, leaving 12 bases between them. The CDR3 extends over 14 amino acids. Germline lookup yields CDR1 MDHEN and CDR2 SYDVKM. Produced via immunoSEQ multiplex PCR; TCRdb's table is partial and in-frame only. The table shows over a million clones, with approximately 98.5% occurring only once. The study drew all its donors from Caucasian adults living in Nashville, Tennessee. This clonotype was sampled from a man younger than 40 in good health. The sample comprised naive CD4+ T cells sorted from blood. The subset was: CD45RA+ positively selected. The chain recombines TRBV28 with TRBJ1-5; D unresolved. The CDR3 reads CASSLVGLGQPQHF. CDR3 in DNA: TGTGCCAGCAGTTTAGTAGGGTTGGGGCAGCCCCAGCATTTT. Full variable domain (missing parts from reference TRBV28 and TRBJ1-5): DVKVTQSSRYLVKRTGEKVFLECVQDMDHENMFWYRQDPGLGLRLIYFSYDVKMKEKGDIPEGYSVSREKKERFSLILESASTNQTSMYLCASSLVGLGQPQHFGDGTRLSIL.